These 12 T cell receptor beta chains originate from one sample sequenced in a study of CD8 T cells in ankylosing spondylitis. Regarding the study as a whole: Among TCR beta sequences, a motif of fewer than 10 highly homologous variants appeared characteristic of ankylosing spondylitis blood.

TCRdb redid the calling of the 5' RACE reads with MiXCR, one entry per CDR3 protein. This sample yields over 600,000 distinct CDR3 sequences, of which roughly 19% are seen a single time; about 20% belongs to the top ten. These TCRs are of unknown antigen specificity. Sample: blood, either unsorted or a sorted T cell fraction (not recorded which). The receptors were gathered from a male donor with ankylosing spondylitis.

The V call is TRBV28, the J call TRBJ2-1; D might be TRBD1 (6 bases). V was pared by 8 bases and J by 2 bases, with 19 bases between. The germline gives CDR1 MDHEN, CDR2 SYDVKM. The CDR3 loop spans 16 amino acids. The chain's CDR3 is CASQGLQGSTYNEQFF. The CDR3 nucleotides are TGTGCCAGCCAAGGCCTGCAGGGGTCTACCTACAATGAGCAGTTCTTC. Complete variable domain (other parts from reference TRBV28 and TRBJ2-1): DVKVTQSSRYLVKRTGEKVFLECVQDMDHENMFWYRQDPGLGLRLIYFSYDVKMKEKGDIPEGYSVSREKKERFSLILESASTNQTSMYLCASQGLQGSTYNEQFFGPGTRLTVL.

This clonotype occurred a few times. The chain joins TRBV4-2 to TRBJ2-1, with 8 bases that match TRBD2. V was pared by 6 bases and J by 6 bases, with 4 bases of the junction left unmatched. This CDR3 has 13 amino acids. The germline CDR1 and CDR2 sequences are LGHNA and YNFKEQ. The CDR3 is CASRTSVSNEQFF. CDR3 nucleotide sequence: TGTGCCAGCAGGACTAGCGTGAGCAATGAGCAGTTCTTC.

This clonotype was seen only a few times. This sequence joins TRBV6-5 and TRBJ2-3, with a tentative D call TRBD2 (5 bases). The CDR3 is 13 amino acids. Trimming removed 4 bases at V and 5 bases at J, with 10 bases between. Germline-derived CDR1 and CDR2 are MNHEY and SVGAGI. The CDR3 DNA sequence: TGTGCCAGCAGTTTGCGGACTGGAGATACGCAGTATTTT. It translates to CASSLRTGDTQYF.

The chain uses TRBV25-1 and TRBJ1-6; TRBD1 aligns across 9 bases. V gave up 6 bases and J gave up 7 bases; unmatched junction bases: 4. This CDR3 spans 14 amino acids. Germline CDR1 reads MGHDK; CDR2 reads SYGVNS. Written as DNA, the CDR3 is TGTGCCAGCAGGGAAGACAGGGGGAATTCACCCCTCCACTTT. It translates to CASREDRGNSPLHF.

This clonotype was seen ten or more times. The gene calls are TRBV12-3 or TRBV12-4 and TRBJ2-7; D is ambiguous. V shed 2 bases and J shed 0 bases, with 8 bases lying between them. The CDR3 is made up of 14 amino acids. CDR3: CASSLRVNSYEQYF. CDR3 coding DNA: TGTGCCAGCAGTTTACGGGTTAACTCCTACGAGCAGTACTTC.

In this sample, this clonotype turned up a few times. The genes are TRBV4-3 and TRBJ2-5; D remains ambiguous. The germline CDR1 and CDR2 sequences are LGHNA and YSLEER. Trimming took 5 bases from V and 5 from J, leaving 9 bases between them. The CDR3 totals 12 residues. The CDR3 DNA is TGCGCCAGCAGCTGCTGCCTGGAGACCCAGTACTTC. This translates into CASSCCLETQYF.

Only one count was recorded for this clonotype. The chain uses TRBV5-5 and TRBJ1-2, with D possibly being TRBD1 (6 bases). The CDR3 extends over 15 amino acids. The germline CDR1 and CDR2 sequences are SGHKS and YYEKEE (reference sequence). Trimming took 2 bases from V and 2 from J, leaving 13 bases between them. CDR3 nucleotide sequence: TGTGCCAGCAGCTTCCCGGGGGGGGGCAACTATGGCTACACCTTC. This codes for CASSFPGGGNYGYTF.

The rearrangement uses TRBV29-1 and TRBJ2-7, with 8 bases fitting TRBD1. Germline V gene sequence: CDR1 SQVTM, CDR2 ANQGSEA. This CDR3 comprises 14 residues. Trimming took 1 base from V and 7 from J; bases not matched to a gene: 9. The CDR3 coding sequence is TGCAGCGTTGAAGGAATCAGGGGGCTTGGTGAGCAGTACTTC. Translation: CSVEGIRGLGEQYF.

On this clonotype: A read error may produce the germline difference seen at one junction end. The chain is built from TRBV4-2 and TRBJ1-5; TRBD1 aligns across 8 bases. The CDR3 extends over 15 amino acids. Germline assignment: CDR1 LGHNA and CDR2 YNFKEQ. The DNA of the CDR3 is TGTGCCAGCAGTCCCGGGACAGGACCCAATCGGCCCCAGCATTTT. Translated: CASSPGTGPNRPQHF.

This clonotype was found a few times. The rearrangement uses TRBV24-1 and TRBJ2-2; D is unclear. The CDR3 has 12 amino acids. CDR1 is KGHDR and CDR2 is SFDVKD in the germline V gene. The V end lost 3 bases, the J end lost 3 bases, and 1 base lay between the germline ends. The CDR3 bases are TGTGCCACCAGTGATCACACCGGGGAGCTGTTTTTT. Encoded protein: CATSDHTGELFF.

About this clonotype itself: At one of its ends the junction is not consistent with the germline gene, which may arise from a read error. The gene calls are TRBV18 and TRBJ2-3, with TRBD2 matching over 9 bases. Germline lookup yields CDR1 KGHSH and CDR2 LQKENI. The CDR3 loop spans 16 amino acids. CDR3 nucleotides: TGTGCCAGCTCACCACAGGCGGGAGGGCCGGCAGACACGCAGTATTTT. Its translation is CASSPQAGGPADTQYF.

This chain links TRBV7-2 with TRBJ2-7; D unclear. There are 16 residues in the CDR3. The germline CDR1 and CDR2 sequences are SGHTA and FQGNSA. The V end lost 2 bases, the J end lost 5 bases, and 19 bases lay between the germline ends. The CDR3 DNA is TGTGCCAGCAGCTTAAAGTTCCGGAGTGCGGTGGACGAGCAGTACTTC. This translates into CASSLKFRSAVDEQYF.